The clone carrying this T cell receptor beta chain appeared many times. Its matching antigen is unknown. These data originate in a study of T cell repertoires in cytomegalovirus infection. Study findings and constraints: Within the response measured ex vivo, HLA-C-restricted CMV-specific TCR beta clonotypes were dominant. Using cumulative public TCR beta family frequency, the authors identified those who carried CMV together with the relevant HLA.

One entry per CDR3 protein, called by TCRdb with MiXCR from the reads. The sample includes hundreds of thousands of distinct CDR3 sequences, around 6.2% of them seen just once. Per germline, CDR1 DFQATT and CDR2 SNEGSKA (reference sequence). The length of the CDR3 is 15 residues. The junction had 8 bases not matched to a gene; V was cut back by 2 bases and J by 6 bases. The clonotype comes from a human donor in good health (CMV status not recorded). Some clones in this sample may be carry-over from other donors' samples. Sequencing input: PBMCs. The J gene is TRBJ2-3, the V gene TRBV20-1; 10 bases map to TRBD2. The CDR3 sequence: CSARLAGASWDTQYF. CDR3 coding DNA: TGCAGTGCTAGACTAGCGGGGGCCTCGTGGGATACGCAGTATTTT.